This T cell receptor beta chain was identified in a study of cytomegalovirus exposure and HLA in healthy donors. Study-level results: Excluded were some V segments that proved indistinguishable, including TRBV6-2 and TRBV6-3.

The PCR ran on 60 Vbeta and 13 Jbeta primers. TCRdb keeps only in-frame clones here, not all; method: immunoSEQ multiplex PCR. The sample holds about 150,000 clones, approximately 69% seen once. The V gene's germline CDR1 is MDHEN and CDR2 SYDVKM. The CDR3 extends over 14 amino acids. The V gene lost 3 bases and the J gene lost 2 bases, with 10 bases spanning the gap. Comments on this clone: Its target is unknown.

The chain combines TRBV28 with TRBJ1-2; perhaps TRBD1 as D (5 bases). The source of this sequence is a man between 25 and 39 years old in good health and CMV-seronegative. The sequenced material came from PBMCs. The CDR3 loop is CASSLVGANYGYTF. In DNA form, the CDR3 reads TGTGCCAGCAGTTTGGTAGGGGCGAACTATGGCTACACCTTC.